This entry concerns a single T cell receptor beta chain. No antigen is known for it. No much larger clone exists at a distance of one base, and base qualities are not known. The data are from a study of blood T cell repertoires in COVID-19 (dated by TCRdb to about 2020). Notes on the research overall: The collaborator samples originated in the United States, Italy and Spain and spanned the acute and convalescent phases of COVID-19. The prospective study material was composed of cDNA or gDNA derived from T cells, B-cell-depleted T cells, or PBMCs. Deeply sampled blood TCRbeta repertoires from subjects exposed to, actively infected with, or recovered from COVID-19 were included in the dataset. A freely available public database, intended as a resource for researchers studying the immune response to SARS-CoV-2, is where the repertoires were released. Samples came from the ongoing ImmuneRACE study (first 160 participants) plus 1,254 subjects from 6 global collaborators. Sample metadata almost always included a de-identified subject ID, COVID-19 status, age in years and sex. Where available, HLA class I and class II types were obtained from metadata supplied by the sample provider rather than from assay-based typing. The paper's findings and limits, for the study overall: How much clinical and demographic metadata was included differed by source and by participant, and the metadata was provided uncurated.

Trimming at the junction amounts to 1 base on V and 9 bases on J, and the germline ends lie 25 bases apart. CDR1 and CDR2 are read off the germline V gene as SGHTA and FQGTGA. From cysteine to phenylalanine, the CDR3 is 18 amino acids long. CDR3 DNA is the only sequence kept; it has 54 bases, read in frame from the first base. TCRbeta CDR3 regions were amplified from genomic DNA using the immunoSEQ Assay, a bias-controlled multiplex PCR. Per the source publication's procedure: The number of nucleated cells in each sample was estimated by amplification of reference gene primers within the assay. To quantify the absolute abundance of each unique TCRbeta CDR3 rearrangement, sequence reads were collapsed and filtered. Productive Simpson clonality was computed per sample as the square root of Simpson's diversity index over productive rearrangements. In its TCRdb copy, this immuneACCESS table keeps in-frame sequences only and misses some clones. Where compared with another copy, unresolved V genes explain less than half of these, and the others have no known cause. That table supplies the V and J calls and clone size; D and trimming were determined from the DNA. Within this sample are roughly 99,000 clones, with 89% of them counted one time only. The ten biggest clones cover 4.9% of the sample.

The collaborating institutions used their own protocols to collect whole blood in K2EDTA tubes. Collaborator samples were shipped for TCRbeta analysis as frozen whole blood, isolated PBMCs, or DNA extracted from either sample type. This TCR was sampled from a man aged 40-49 years with active or convalescent COVID-19. The source material was peripheral blood. The chain employs TRBV7-3 and TRBJ2-1; a tentative D call is TRBD2 (5 bases match). The CDR3 region has the sequence CASSLIAGGEGRLGEQFF. The sequenced DNA is TGTGCCAGCAGCTTAATTGCCGGAGGCGAGGGTAGATTGGGTGAGCAGTTCTTC. Reference TRBV7-3 and TRBJ2-1 proteins supply the regions before and after the CDR3; the full variable domain is: GAGVSQTPSNKVTEKGKYVELRCDPISGHTALYWYRQSLGQGPEFLIYFQGTGAADDSGLPNDRFFAVRPEGSVSTLKIQRTERGDSAVYLCASSLIAGGEGRLGEQFFGPGTRLTVL.